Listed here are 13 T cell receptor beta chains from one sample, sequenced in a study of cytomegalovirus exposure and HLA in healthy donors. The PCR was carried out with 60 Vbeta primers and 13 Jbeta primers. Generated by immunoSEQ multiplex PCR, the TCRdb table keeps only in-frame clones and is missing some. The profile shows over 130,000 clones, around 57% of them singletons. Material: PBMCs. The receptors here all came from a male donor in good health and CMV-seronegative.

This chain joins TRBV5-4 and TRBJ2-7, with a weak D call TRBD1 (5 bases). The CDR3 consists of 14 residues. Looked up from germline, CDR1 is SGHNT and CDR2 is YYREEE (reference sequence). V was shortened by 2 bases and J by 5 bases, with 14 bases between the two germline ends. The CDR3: CASSFLSGNHEQYF. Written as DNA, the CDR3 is TGTGCCAGCAGCTTCTTGTCAGGGAACCACGAGCAGTACTTC.

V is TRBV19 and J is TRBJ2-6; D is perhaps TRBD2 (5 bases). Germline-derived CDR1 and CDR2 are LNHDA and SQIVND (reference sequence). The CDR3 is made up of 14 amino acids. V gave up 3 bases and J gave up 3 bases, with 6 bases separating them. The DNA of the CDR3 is TGTGCCAGTAGTATTCGGGATGGGGCCAACGTCCTGACTTTC. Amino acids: CASSIRDGANVLTF.

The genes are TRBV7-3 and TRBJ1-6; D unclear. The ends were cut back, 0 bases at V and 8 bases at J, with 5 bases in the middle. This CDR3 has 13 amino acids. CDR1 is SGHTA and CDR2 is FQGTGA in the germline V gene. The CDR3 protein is CASSLTSDSPLHF. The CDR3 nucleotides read TGTGCCAGCAGCTTAACGTCCGATTCACCCCTCCACTTT. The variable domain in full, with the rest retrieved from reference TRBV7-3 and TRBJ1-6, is GAGVSQTPSNKVTEKGKYVELRCDPISGHTALYWYRQSLGQGPEFLIYFQGTGAADDSGLPNDRFFAVRPEGSVSTLKIQRTERGDSAVYLCASSLTSDSPLHFGNGTRLTVT.

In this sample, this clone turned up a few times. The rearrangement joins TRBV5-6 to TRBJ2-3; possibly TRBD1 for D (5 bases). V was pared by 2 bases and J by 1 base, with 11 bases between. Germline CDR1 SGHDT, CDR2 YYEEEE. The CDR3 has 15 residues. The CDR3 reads CASSFQGFGTDTQYF. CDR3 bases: TGTGCCAGCAGCTTTCAGGGTTTTGGCACAGATACGCAGTATTTT.

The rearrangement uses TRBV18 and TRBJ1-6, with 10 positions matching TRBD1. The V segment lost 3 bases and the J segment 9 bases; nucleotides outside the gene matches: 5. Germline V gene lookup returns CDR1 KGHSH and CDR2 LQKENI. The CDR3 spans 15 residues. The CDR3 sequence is CASSPGQGIGSPLHF. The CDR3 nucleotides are TGTGCCAGCTCACCGGGACAGGGGATCGGTTCACCCCTCCACTTT.

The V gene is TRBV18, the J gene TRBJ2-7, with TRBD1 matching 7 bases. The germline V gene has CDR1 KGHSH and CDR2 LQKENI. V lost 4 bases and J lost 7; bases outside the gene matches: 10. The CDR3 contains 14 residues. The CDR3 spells CASSQTGPPGEQYF. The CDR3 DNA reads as TGTGCCAGCTCACAGACAGGGCCCCCGGGAGAGCAGTACTTC.

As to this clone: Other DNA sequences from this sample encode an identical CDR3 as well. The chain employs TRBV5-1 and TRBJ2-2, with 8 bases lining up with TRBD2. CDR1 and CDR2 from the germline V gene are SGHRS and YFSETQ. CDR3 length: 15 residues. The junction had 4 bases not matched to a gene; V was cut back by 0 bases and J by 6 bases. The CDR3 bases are TGCGCCAGCAGCTTGGTAGGACTAGCCTCCGGGGAGCTGTTTTTT. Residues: CASSLVGLASGELFF.

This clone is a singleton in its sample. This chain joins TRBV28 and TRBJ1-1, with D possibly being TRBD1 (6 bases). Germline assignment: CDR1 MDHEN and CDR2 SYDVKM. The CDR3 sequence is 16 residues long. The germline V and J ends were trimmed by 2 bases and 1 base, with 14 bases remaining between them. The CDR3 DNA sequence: TGTGCCAGCAGTTTAGGTCGGGGGGCTGGGAACACTGAAGCTTTCTTT. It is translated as CASSLGRGAGNTEAFF.

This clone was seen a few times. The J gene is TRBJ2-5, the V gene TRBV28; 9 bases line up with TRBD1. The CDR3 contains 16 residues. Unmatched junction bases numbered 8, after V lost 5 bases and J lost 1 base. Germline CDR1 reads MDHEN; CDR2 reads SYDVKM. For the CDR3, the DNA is TGTGCCAGCAGTCCAGCGACAGGGGGGTTCCAAGAGACCCAGTACTTC. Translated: CASSPATGGFQETQYF.

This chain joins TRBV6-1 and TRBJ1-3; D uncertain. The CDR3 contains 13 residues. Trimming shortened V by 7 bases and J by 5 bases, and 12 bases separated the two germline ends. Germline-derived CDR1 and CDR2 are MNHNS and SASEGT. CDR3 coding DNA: TGTGCCAGCATCGAGTCGGAGCGAAACACCATATATTTT. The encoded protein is CASIESERNTIYF.

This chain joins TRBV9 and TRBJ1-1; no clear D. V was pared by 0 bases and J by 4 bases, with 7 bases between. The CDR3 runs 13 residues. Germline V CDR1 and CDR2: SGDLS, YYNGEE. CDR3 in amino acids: CASSVGVGTEAFF. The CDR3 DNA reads TGTGCCAGCAGCGTAGGAGTTGGCACTGAAGCTTTCTTT.

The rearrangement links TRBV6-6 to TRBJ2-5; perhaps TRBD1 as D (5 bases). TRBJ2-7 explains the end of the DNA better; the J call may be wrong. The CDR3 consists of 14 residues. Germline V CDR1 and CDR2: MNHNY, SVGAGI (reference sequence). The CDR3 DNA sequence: TGTGCCAGCAGTTACAGGGGAAGCTCCTACGAGCAGTACTTC. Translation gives CASSYRGSSYEQYF.

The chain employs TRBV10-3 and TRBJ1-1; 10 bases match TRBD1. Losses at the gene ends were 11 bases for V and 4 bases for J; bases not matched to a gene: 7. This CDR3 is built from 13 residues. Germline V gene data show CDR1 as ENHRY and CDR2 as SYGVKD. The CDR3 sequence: CAARTGGSTEAFF. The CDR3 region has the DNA TGTGCCGCCCGGACAGGGGGTAGCACTGAAGCTTTCTTT.